The T cell receptor beta chain described here comes from a study of blood T cell repertoires in COVID-19. Study-level background: Some COVID-19 samples were acute and others convalescent; all came from the United States, Italy and Spain.

This clone was seen once. The CDR3 loop spans 16 amino acids. Germline V gene data show CDR1 as SGHAT and CDR2 as FQNNGV. V lost 5 bases to trimming and J lost 0 bases, with 14 bases between them. Authors' processing steps: Nucleated cell number was recorded as an estimate derived from reference gene primer amplification. Sequencing used immunoSEQ multiplex PCR; TCRdb keeps in-frame clones, though not all of them. The V and J calls and clone size are taken from that table; D and trimming were inferred from the DNA. The profile shows 100,000 to 150,000 clones, about 86% of them singletons. The V and J genes are TRBV11-2 and TRBJ2-1, with D hard to call. The origin of this receptor is a woman aged 50 to 65 with active or convalescent COVID-19. Sample: peripheral blood. The CDR3 region has the DNA TGTGCCAGCAGCCCACTGTGGTTAAGCTCCTACAATGAGCAGTTCTTC. Protein product: CASSPLWLSSYNEQFF.